The 5 T cell receptor beta chains below were found in one sample sequenced in a study of Graves' ophthalmopathy and Graves' hyperthyroidism (dated by TCRdb to between 2018 and 2020). This sample was sequenced with an Illumina HiSeq 2000. For repertoire sequencing, TCR beta CDR3 regions were amplified from RNA transcripts. A first-round RT-PCR used HTBI primers with the Qiagen OneStep RT-PCR kit, followed by a second-round multiplex PCR, size selection and purification. In-frame beta chains were kept once TCRdb had trimmed the public reads at Q25 with fastp and called clones with MiXCR. Duplicate CDR3 protein sequences are folded into a single record with the most common DNA and genes. This sample holds about 600,000 distinct CDR3 sequences; just under 40% were observed only once. Jointly, the top ten make up over 3.5% of the sample. The sample comprised peripheral blood or thyroid tissue (not recorded which). The receptors were sampled from an adult man with Graves' hyperthyroidism.

There are a few counts of this clonotype. The chain couples TRBV12-3 or TRBV12-4 to TRBJ1-2; possibly TRBD1 for D (5 bases). The V gene lost 6 bases and the J gene lost 2 bases, with 13 bases spanning the gap. The CDR3 is made up of 14 amino acids. CDR3 nucleotides: TGTGCCAGCAGCCAAGTTGAGGGGAACTATGGCTACACCTTC. It yields the protein CASSQVEGNYGYTF.

This sequence joins TRBV29-1 and TRBJ1-6; D is possibly TRBD1 (5 bases). This CDR3 contains 13 residues. Per germline, CDR1 SQVTM and CDR2 ANQGSEA. V was clipped by 6 bases and J by 6 bases, with 12 bases between them. The CDR3 DNA reads as TGCAGCGTGCGAGGGACGCCTAATTCACCCCTCCACTTT. It specifies CSVRGTPNSPLHF.

This clonotype was detected ten times or more. The V and J genes are TRBV3-1 and TRBJ2-7, with a tentative D call TRBD1 (6 bases). The V end was cut by 4 bases, the J end by 4 bases, with 14 bases between. The CDR3 consists of 14 residues. Germline CDR1 is LGHDT and CDR2 is YNNKEL (reference sequence). The CDR3 region is CASSPTIRGYEQYF. The CDR3 nucleotides read TGTGCCAGCAGCCCGACCATCAGGGGATACGAGCAGTACTTC.

This rearrangement joins TRBV24-1 to TRBJ2-7; 7 nucleotides match TRBD2. The germline gives CDR1 KGHDR, CDR2 SFDVKD. V was pared by 5 bases and J by 5 bases, with 11 bases of the junction left unmatched. This CDR3 has 15 amino acids. In DNA, the CDR3 is TGTGCCACCAGTGCTTCGCCGGGGGGAGCGGACGAGCAGTACTTC. It translates to CATSASPGGADEQYF.

The gene calls are TRBV29-1 and TRBJ2-7; 7 bases fit TRBD1. The CDR3 has 12 residues. V gave up 8 bases and J gave up 7 bases; unmatched junction bases: 11. Germline V CDR1 and CDR2: SQVTM, ANQGSEA. The CDR3 coding sequence is TGCAGCTTGGACAACAGGGGTAGGGAGCAGTACTTC. It yields the protein CSLDNRGREQYF.